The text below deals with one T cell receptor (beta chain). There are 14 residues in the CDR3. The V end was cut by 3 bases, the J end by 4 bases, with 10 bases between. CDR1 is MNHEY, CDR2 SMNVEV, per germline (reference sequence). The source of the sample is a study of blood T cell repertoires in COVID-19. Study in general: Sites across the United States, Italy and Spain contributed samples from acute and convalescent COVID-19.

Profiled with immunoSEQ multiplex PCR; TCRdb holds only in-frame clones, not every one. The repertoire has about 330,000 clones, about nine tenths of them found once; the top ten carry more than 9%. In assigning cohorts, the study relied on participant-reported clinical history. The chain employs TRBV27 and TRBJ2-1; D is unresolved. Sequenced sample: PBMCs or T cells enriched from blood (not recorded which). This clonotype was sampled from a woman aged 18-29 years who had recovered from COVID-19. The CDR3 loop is CASSFGNRYNEQFF. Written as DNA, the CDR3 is TGTGCCAGCAGTTTTGGAAACAGATACAATGAGCAGTTCTTC.